The present TCR beta chain was sequenced within a study of T cell therapy after organ transplantation (dated by TCRdb to between 2018 and 2020). Background for the entire study: Therapy products were autologous CMV-specific T cells expanded in vitro for two to three weeks with a peptide pool of 30 HLA class I and II CMV epitopes. About 80% of the ten patients were classed as clinical responders and two as nonresponders. Only about 75% of the 10 patients had long-term post-therapy samples available. Patients were given up to 6 doses of T cells at 2-week intervals and were followed for 29 weeks after finishing therapy. The study was a follow-up TRBV repertoire analysis of an open-label phase I trial of autologous CMV-specific adoptive T cell therapy in solid-organ transplant recipients. Pretherapy peripheral blood samples were collected before commencement of T cell therapy. The median number of CMV-specific T cells given to patients was 1.92 x 10^8, delivered over 2 to 6 intravenous infusions. Results the study describes overall, beyond this receptor: Fold change in CD8 clonality after therapy inversely correlated with pretherapy clonality, suggesting less biased repertoires were more receptive to remodeling. Reduced sample coverage from poor CD8+ T cell yield may be reflected in the few expansions detected in nonresponders. Assessment of confounders such as concurrent antirejection and antiviral medications was prevented by the small cohort. Both transferred clonotypes and endogenous clonotypes not detected in the therapy products appeared to be included in post-therapy reconstitution. Nonresponders showed marked pretherapy clonal expansions with minimal repertoire change after therapy.

Sample time point, as interpreted from the label and publication: before start of T cell therapy. Solid-organ transplant recipients with drug-resistant/recurrent cytomegalovirus were included as patients. Fewer than twelve trial participants were selected for repertoire analysis based on availability of post-therapy peripheral blood mononuclear cells. Viable CD3+CD8+CD4- lymphocytes were isolated from PBMCs by sorting on a BD FACSAria III. Genomic DNA was extracted from sorted cells with the Qiagen DNeasy Kit. Points on this clone: Its antigen is currently not known. Per-base qualities were not stored, and no clone one base away is much larger.

TRB CDR3 regions were amplified from genomic DNA with the immunoSEQ two-step, bias-controlled multiplex PCR assay. CDR3 libraries were sequenced on an Illumina NextSeq 500. The authors' analysis ran thus. The immunoSEQ Analyzer platform was used for the initial alignment and bioinformatics, which included bias normalization against synthetic CDR3 analogs. Annotation of V, D and J genes was based on the definitions in the IMGT database. Further TRBV analyses used VDJtools version 1.1.10 and the R package tcR version 2.2.1.11 with default settings. For the GLIPH analysis, version 1.0 was run with default settings. In CDR3 sequences with at least 5 reads, significant changes in clonotype frequency were tested by a 2-sided binomial test with Benjamini-Hochberg correction (alpha = 0.01). TCRdb obtained this table from immuneACCESS and retained in-frame rearrangements with V and J assigned. These tables miss some clones; where compared with another copy, unresolved V genes account for less than half of the shortfall, and the remainder is unexplained. V and J calls and clone size are copied from that table; D and trimming were computed from the DNA. This sample is represented by some 47,000 clones; 94% of them were singletons. Jointly, the top ten make up 3.1% of the sample.

This sequence originates from a human patient who had received a solid organ transplant and had CMV disease. Material: CD8+ T cells from blood, obtained before autologous CMV-specific T cell therapy.

CDR3 reads: CASSECPPRTGEDQPQHF. Read as DNA, the sequence is TGTGCCAGCAGTGAATGCCCCCCTAGGACAGGGGAAGATCAGCCCCAGCATTTT. The sequence links TRBV25-1 to TRBJ1-5, with 9 bases aligning to TRBD1. Based on the germline V gene, the CDR1 and CDR2 sequences are MGHDK and SYGVNS. From the cysteine up to the phenylalanine, the CDR3 has a length of 18 residues. Of the read, only the CDR3 DNA is kept; its 54 bases are in frame from base 1. Clipping removes 1 base from V and 5 bases from J, with 12 as the unmatched junction base count. With all but the CDR3 taken from the reference TRBV25-1 and TRBJ1-5 genes, the full variable domain is: EADIYQTPRYLVIGTGKKITLECSQTMGHDKMYWYQQDPGMELHLIHYSYGVNSTEKGDLSSESTVSRIRTEHFPLTLESARPSHTSQYLCASSECPPRTGEDQPQHFGDGTRLSIL.